This T cell receptor (beta chain) is drawn from a study of T cell repertoires and HLA-DP antigens. Study-wide background: The donors, ranging 18-to-29 to 60-to-69 years, included two males and one female. Pre-culture CD4+ samples used around 1.3 ug DNA versus around 220 ng for CD137+CD4+ sorts. Study-level points and caveats: Against one allele, clones undetected before culture averaged about 35%; against the other, 50.6%.

Germline-derived CDR1 and CDR2 are MDHEN and SYDVKM. The CDR3 loop spans 16 amino acids. With V trimmed by 4 bases and J by 6 bases, 8 bases remained unmatched. Untouched CD4+ T cells were bead-isolated at around 98% purity. Of note for this clone: Its antigen remains unknown.

TCRdb keeps only in-frame clones here, not all; method: immunoSEQ multiplex PCR. The sample holds over 100,000 clones, 92% seen once. The TCR sequence derives from a woman aged 18-30 years in good health and CMV-seronegative. The sample was CD4+ T cells from PBMCs. This chain links TRBV28 with TRBJ2-1, with 11 bases matching TRBD2. The CDR3: CASSSIAGGRVNEQFF. Written as DNA, the CDR3 is TGTGCCAGCAGTTCTATAGCGGGAGGGCGGGTCAATGAGCAGTTCTTC.